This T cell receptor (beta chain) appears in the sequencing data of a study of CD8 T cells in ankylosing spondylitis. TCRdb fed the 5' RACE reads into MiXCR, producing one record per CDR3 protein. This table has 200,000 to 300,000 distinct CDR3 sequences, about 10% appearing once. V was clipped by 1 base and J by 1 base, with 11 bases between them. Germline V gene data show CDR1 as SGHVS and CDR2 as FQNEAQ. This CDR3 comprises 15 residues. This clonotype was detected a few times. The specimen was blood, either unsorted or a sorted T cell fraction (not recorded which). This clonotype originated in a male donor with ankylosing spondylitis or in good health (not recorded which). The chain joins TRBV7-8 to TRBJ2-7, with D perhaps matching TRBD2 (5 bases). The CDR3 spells CASSLVADFSYEQYF. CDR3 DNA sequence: TGTGCCAGCAGCTTAGTTGCGGACTTTTCCTACGAGCAGTACTTC.